This T cell receptor beta chain was recovered during a study of cytomegalovirus exposure and HLA in healthy donors. Study conclusions and caveats: In a later analysis, compared with equally common non-associated chains, HLA-associated beta chains were more expanded. The study flagged around 150 TCR beta chains as cytomegalovirus-associated.

Comments on this clone: No antigen is known for it.

Vbeta (60) and Jbeta (13) primers were used in the PCR. The data were produced by immunoSEQ multiplex PCR, yet TCRdb's version contains in-frame clones alone and is incomplete. The data show 150,000 to 250,000 clones, almost 85% seen once. Germline V gene lookup returns CDR1 SGHTA and CDR2 FQGNSA. This CDR3 is 16 amino acids long. V gave up 4 bases and J gave up 7 bases; unmatched junction bases: 5. The V gene is TRBV7-2, the J gene TRBJ2-1; TRBD2 matches at 15 bases. Material: PBMCs. This clonotype was obtained from a woman between 50 and 59 years old in good health and CMV-seronegative. The CDR3 DNA reads as TGTGCCAGCAGCTCACCGGGACTAGCGGGAGGAAATGAGCAGTTCTTC. Encoded protein: CASSSPGLAGGNEQFF.